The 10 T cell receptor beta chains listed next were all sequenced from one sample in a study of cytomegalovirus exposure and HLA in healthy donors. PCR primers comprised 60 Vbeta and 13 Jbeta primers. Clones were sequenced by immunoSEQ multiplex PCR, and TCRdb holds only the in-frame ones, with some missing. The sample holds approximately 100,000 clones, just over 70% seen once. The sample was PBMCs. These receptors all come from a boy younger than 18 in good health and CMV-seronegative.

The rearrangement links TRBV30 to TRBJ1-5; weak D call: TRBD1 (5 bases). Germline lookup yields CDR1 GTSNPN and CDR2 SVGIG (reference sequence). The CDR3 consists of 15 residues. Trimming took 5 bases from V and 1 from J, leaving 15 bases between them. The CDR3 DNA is TGTGCCTGGGCGGAGGGGCAGGGCAGCAATCAGCCCCAGCATTTT. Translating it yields CAWAEGQGSNQPQHF.

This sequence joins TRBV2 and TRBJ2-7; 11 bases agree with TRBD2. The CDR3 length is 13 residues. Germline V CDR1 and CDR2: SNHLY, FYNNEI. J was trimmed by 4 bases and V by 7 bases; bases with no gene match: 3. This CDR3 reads CASIAGGMYEQYF. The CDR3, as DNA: TGTGCCAGCATAGCGGGAGGGATGTACGAGCAGTACTTC.

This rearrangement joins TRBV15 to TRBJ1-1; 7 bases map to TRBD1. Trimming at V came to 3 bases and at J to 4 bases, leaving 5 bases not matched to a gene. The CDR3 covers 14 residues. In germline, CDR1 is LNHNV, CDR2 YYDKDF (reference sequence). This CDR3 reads CATSSEGALTEAFF. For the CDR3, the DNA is TGTGCCACCAGCAGCGAGGGGGCGCTCACTGAAGCTTTCTTT.

In DNA form, the CDR3 reads TGTGCCAGCAGCTTGGATAAAAGGGAGGGCTACACCTTC. It encodes CASSLDKREGYTF. The chain uses TRBV7-9 and TRBJ1-2; unclear D gene. In germline, CDR1 is SEHNR, CDR2 FQNEAQ (reference sequence). The CDR3 is made up of 13 amino acids. Trimming left V 3 bases short and J 8 bases short, with 13 bases between.

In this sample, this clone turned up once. CDR3 sequence reads: CASSYLPGHLNYGYTF. Written as DNA, the CDR3 is TGTGCCAGCAGTTACCTACCGGGACACCTTAACTATGGCTACACCTTC. The chain joins TRBV6-5 to TRBJ1-2; TRBD1 might be the D (6 bases). The CDR3 contains 16 residues. Looked up from germline, CDR1 is MNHEY and CDR2 is SVGAGI. V lost 2 bases and J lost 1, with 14 bases in between.

This chain's CDR3 is CASTGSPGELFF. The CDR3 DNA sequence: TGTGCCAGCACCGGGTCCCCCGGGGAGCTGTTTTTT. The chain combines TRBV6-5 with TRBJ2-2; D uncertain. The CDR3 is 12 amino acids. Trimming stripped 7 bases from V and 6 bases from J, with 9 bases between. The V gene's germline CDR1 is MNHEY and CDR2 SVGAGI.

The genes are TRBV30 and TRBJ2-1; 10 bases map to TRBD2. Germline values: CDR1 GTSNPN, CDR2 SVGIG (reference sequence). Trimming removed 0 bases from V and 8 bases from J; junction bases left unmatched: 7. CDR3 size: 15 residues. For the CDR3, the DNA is TGTGCCTGGAGTGTCGGGCTAGCGGGAGCGGATGAGCAGTTCTTC. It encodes CAWSVGLAGADEQFF.

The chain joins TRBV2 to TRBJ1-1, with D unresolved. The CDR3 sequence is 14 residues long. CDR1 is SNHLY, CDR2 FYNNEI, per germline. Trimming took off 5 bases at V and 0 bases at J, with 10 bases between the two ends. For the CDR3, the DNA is TGTGCCAGCAGTTCGATAGGAGTGAACACTGAAGCTTTCTTT. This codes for CASSSIGVNTEAFF.

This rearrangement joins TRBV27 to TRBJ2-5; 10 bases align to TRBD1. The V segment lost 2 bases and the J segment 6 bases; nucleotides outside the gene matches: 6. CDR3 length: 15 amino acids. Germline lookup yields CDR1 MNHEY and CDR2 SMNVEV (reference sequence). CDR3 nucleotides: TGTGCCAGCAGTTTAGTTGGGACAGGGGTTAAGACCCAGTACTTC. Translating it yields CASSLVGTGVKTQYF.

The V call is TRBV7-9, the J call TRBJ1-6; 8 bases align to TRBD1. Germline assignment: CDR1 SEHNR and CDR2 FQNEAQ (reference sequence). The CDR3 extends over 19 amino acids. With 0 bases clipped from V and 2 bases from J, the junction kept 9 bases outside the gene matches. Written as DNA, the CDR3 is TGTGCCAGCAGCTTAGCGGTCGGGCAGGGGGCAACCTATAATTCACCCCTCCACTTT. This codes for CASSLAVGQGATYNSPLHF. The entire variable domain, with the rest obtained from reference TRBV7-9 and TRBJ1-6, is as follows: DTGVSQNPRHKITKRGQNVTFRCDPISEHNRLYWYRQTLGQGPEFLTYFQNEAQLEKSRLLSDRFSAERPKGSFSTLEIQRTEQGDSAMYLCASSLAVGQGATYNSPLHFGNGTRLTVT.